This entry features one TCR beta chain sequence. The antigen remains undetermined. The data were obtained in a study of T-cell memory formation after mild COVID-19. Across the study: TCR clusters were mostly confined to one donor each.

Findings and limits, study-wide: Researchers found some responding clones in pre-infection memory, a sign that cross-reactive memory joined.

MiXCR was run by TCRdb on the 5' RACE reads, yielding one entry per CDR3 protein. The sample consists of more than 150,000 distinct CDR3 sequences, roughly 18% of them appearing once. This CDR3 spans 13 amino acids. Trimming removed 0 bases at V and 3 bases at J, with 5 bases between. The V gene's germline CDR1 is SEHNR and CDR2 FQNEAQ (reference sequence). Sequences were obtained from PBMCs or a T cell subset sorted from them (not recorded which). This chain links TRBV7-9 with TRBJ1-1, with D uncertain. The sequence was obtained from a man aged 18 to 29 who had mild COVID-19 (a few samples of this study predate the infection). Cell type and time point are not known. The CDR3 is CASSLAPDTEAFF. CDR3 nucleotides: TGTGCCAGCAGCTTAGCTCCAGACACTGAAGCTTTCTTT.